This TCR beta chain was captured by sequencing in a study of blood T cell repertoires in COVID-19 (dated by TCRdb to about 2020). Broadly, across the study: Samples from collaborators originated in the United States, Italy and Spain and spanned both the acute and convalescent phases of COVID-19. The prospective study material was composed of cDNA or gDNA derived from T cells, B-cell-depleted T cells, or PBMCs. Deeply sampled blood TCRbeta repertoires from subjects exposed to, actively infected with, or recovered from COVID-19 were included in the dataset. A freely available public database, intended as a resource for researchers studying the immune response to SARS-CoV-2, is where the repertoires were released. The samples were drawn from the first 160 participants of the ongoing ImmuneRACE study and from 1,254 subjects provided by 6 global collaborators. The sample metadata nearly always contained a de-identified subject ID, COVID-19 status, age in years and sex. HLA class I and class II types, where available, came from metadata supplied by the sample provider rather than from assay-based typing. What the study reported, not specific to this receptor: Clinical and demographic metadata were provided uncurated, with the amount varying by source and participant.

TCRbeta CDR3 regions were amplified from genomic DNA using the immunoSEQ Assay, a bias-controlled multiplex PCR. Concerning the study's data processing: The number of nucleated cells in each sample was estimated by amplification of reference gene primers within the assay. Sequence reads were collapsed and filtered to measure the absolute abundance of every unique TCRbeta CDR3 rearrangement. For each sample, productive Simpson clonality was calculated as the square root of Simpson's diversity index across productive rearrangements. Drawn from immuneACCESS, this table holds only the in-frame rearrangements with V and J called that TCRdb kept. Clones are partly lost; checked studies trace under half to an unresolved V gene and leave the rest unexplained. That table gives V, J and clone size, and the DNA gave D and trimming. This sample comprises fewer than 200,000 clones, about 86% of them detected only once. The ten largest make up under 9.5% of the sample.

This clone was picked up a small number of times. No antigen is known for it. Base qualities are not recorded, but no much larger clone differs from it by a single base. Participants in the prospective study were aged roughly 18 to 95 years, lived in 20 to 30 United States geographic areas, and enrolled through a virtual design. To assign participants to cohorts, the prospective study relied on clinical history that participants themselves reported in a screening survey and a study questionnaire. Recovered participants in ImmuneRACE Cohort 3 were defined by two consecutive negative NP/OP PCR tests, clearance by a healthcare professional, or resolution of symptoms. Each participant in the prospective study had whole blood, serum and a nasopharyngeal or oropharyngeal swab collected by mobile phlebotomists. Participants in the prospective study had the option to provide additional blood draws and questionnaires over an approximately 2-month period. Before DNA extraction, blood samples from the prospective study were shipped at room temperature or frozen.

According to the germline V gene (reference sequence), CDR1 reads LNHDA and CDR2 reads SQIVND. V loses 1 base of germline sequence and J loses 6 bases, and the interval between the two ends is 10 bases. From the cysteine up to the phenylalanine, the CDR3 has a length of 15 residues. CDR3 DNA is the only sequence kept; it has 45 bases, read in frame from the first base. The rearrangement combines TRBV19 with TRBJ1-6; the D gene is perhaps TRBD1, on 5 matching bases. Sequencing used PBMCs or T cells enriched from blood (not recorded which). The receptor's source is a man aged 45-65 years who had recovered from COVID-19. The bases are TGTGCCAGTAGTATAGCTGGGGGAGGTAATTCACCCCTCCACTTT. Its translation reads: CASSIAGGGNSPLHF.